This T cell receptor (beta chain) was identified during a study of T cell repertoires in cytomegalovirus infection. About the study: HLA-B-restricted CMV epitopes that are well studied were used alongside recently identified HLA-C-restricted ones. Public TCR beta signatures provided an indication of both CMV infection and a matching HLA type. Study outcomes and limitations: The study found HLA-C-restricted CMV-specific TCR beta clonotypes dominating the ex vivo response. The cumulative frequency of public TCR beta families distinguished individuals who carried CMV together with the relevant HLA.

This clonotype occurred many times. The target antigen is unknown. TCRdb called the reads again in MiXCR, with one record for every CDR3 protein. The table has some 800,000 distinct CDR3 sequences, approximately 30% seen once; the top ten hold around 12%. Sequenced here: cultured CD8+ T cells from PBMCs, sampled from culture after CMV antigen stimulation. This sequence was found in a human donor in good health (CMV status not recorded). Some clones in this sample may be carry-over from other donors' samples.

CDR3 region: CAAGTRGGEKLFF. The DNA for the CDR3 is TGTGCCGCAGGGACAAGGGGGGGCGAAAAACTGTTTTTT. The V call is TRBV7-9, the J call TRBJ1-4; tentative D call: TRBD1 (6 bases). The V gene's germline CDR1 is SEHNR and CDR2 FQNEAQ (reference sequence). The CDR3 totals 13 residues. V gave up 11 bases and J gave up 8 bases, with 18 bases separating them.